These 20 T cell receptor beta chains came from one sample sequenced in a study of OX40 agonist ivuxolimab in advanced cancers. Assay: immunoSEQ multiplex PCR; the TCRdb copy retains only in-frame clones and omits some. The sample records tens of thousands of clones, 88% being singletons. Sequenced here: CD4+ or CD8+ T cells sorted from blood, sampled in a trial of the OX40 agonist ivuxolimab. Receptors were obtained from an adult with an advanced solid tumor such as melanoma, head and neck, liver or kidney cancer.

This chain links TRBV5-1 with TRBJ1-5; D might be TRBD1 (6 bases). Germline CDR1 is SGHRS and CDR2 is YFSETQ. Between the trimmed V and J ends, which lost 0 bases and 5 bases, there was a span of 9 bases. This CDR3 is built from 14 residues. The CDR3 coding sequence is TGCGCCAGCAGCTTGGCCCCAGGGGATCAGCCCCAGCATTTT. As protein: CASSLAPGDQPQHF.

This clone was detected once. The gene calls are TRBV7-8 and TRBJ2-2; D is perhaps TRBD1 or TRBD2 (5 bases each). Germline CDR1 SGHVS, CDR2 FQNEAQ. The CDR3 spans 15 residues. Trimming removed 2 bases from V and 6 bases from J, with 13 bases in between. The CDR3 sequence is CASSLKVGAAGELFF. In nucleotides, the CDR3 is TGTGCCAGCAGCTTAAAGGTCGGGGCGGCCGGGGAGCTGTTTTTT.

This chain joins TRBV7-9 and TRBJ2-7; D gene unclear. Trimming took off 0 bases at V and 7 bases at J, with 10 bases between the two ends. Germline assignment: CDR1 SEHNR and CDR2 FQNEAQ (reference sequence). This CDR3 has 13 residues. The CDR3 coding sequence is TGTGCCAGCAGCTTAGCCGGCTCTGGGGAGCAGTACTTC. Translation: CASSLAGSGEQYF.

This clone was seen only once. V usage is TRBV28 and J usage is TRBJ1-2; weak D call: TRBD1 (6 bases). This CDR3 region has 14 residues. CDR1 and CDR2 from the germline V gene are MDHEN and SYDVKM. V lost 2 bases and J 2 bases, leaving 9 bases between the germline ends. Here the CDR3 DNA reads TGTGCCAGCAGTTTAAGCGGACAGAACTATGGCTACACCTTC. It encodes CASSLSGQNYGYTF.

The V and J genes are TRBV20-1 and TRBJ2-1; no firm D call. The CDR3 length is 11 residues. Germline V CDR1 and CDR2: DFQATT, SNEGSKA (reference sequence). V lost 7 bases and J lost 8, with 12 bases in between. CDR3 in DNA: TGCAGTGGAACCCCAGGCGATGAGCAGTTCTTC. Its protein product is CSGTPGDEQFF.

This chain uses TRBV10-2 with TRBJ2-1; 7 bases align to TRBD1. Trimming cost V 0 bases and J 4 bases; bases outside gene matches: 9. Per the germline V gene, CDR1 is WSHSY and CDR2 is SAAADI. The CDR3 is made up of 17 amino acids. The CDR3, as DNA: TGCGCCAGCAGTGAGTCGTTGAGACAGGGTTTTTACAATGAGCAGTTCTTC. The encoded protein is CASSESLRQGFYNEQFF.

V usage is TRBV2 and J usage is TRBJ1-6; 9 bases agree with TRBD1. The germline V gene encodes CDR1 SNHLY and CDR2 FYNNEI. This CDR3 has 15 residues. Trimming took 7 bases from V and 13 from J; bases not matched to a gene: 14. CDR3 DNA: TGTGCCAGCATTTTCCGGGACAGGGCCTCGGGGCCCCTCCACTTT. The encoded protein is CASIFRDRASGPLHF. Full variable domain (rest looked up from reference TRBV2 and TRBJ1-6): EPEVTQTPSHQVTQMGQEVILRCVPISNHLYFYWYRQILGQKVEFLVSFYNNEISEKSEIFDDQFSVERPDGSNFTLKIRSTKLEDSAMYFCASIFRDRASGPLHFGNGTRLTVT.

This sequence joins TRBV4-2 and TRBJ2-1, with 9 bases matching TRBD2. V trimming: 1 base; J trimming: 1 base; junction bases outside the gene matches: 11. Germline assignment: CDR1 LGHNA and CDR2 YNFKEQ. The CDR3 has 19 residues. The CDR3 nucleotides read TGTGCCAGCAGCCAAGGGCTAGCGGGACGGCCGGGGTCCTACAATGAGCAGTTCTTC. Amino acids: CASSQGLAGRPGSYNEQFF.

The rearrangement links TRBV6-5 to TRBJ1-2; D gene ambiguous. The CDR3 length is 14 residues. Trimming removed 6 bases from V and 7 bases from J, with 18 bases in between. The germline gives CDR1 MNHEY, CDR2 SVGAGI. CDR3 bases: TGTGCCAGCAGCCACGGGAGGGCGGTCGGTGGCTACACCTTC. Translation gives CASSHGRAVGGYTF.

This clone has just one count. The chain has TRBV5-4 and TRBJ1-6, with D maybe TRBD1 (5 bases). This CDR3 has 15 amino acids. Germline V gene lookup returns CDR1 SGHNT and CDR2 YYREEE (reference sequence). V gave up 0 bases and J gave up 7 bases, with 11 bases separating them. DNA for the CDR3: TGTGCCAGCAGCTTGGATCCGGGGCGCAATTCACCCCTCCACTTT. It codes for CASSLDPGRNSPLHF.

The genes are TRBV7-3 and TRBJ2-5; 8 bases agree with TRBD2. The J segment lost 1 base and the V segment lost 5 bases, leaving 3 bases of the junction unmatched. This CDR3 contains 14 residues. The germline V gene encodes CDR1 SGHTA and CDR2 FQGTGA. The CDR3 sequence: CASSRGGSQETQYF. For the CDR3, the DNA is TGTGCCAGCAGCCGGGGGGGGTCCCAAGAGACCCAGTACTTC. Full variable domain (outside the CDR3, taken from reference TRBV7-3 and TRBJ2-5): GAGVSQTPSNKVTEKGKYVELRCDPISGHTALYWYRQSLGQGPEFLIYFQGTGAADDSGLPNDRFFAVRPEGSVSTLKIQRTERGDSAVYLCASSRGGSQETQYFGPGTRLLVL.

This chain links TRBV2 with TRBJ2-6, with TRBD2 as a possible D gene (6 bases). Trimming removed 8 bases from V and 0 bases from J, with 14 bases in between. The CDR3 sequence is 16 residues long. The V gene's germline CDR1 is SNHLY and CDR2 FYNNEI. The CDR3 protein is CASGRDSGSGANVLTF. CDR3 bases: TGTGCCAGCGGCCGGGACTCCGGCTCTGGGGCCAACGTCCTGACTTTC.

The chain carries TRBV7-3 and TRBJ1-1; no clear D gene. The CDR3 runs to 13 residues. CDR1 is SGHTA, CDR2 FQGTGA, per germline. Trimming took off 4 bases at V and 1 base at J, with 7 bases between the two ends. This CDR3 is CASSSQWNTEAFF. The CDR3 nucleotides read TGTGCCAGCAGCTCCCAGTGGAACACTGAAGCTTTCTTT.

The CDR3 here is CAWRGNNGNPFNEQFF. The CDR3, as DNA: TGTGCCTGGAGGGGAAACAATGGGAATCCATTCAATGAGCAGTTCTTC. The chain recombines TRBV30 with TRBJ2-1; no reliable D call. V gave up 3 bases and J gave up 6 bases, with 21 bases separating them. There are 16 residues in the CDR3. Germline CDR1 and CDR2: GTSNPN and SVGIG (reference sequence).

The chain recombines TRBV7-3 with TRBJ2-5; TRBD1 aligns across 7 bases. The junction had 13 bases not matched to a gene; V was cut back by 1 base and J by 5 bases. CDR3 length: 17 amino acids. CDR1 SGHTA and CDR2 FQGTGA come from the germline V gene. CDR3 loop: CASSLSLGTVMWETQYF. CDR3 DNA: TGTGCCAGCAGCTTAAGCCTCGGGACAGTTATGTGGGAGACCCAGTACTTC.

CDR3 nucleotide sequence: TGTGCCAGCAGCGGGTGGGACAGGGGCTACGAGCAGTACTTC. This sequence encodes CASSGWDRGYEQYF. The rearrangement joins TRBV9 to TRBJ2-7, with 10 bases matching TRBD1. The J segment lost 3 bases and the V segment lost 3 bases, leaving 3 bases of the junction unmatched. The germline V gene encodes CDR1 SGDLS and CDR2 YYNGEE. The CDR3 contains 14 residues.

This clone was counted a single time. The CDR3 reads CASSYDRGLNTEAFF. CDR3 in DNA: TGCGCCAGCAGCTACGACAGGGGCCTCAACACTGAAGCTTTCTTT. This rearrangement joins TRBV5-1 to TRBJ1-1, with TRBD1 matching over 8 bases. The CDR3 totals 15 residues. V dropped 3 bases and J dropped 2; count of bases not matched to a gene: 6. The germline gives CDR1 SGHRS, CDR2 YFSETQ.

This chain uses TRBV5-4 with TRBJ2-5; D remains ambiguous. From germline, CDR1 is SGHNT and CDR2 YYREEE (reference sequence). This CDR3 is built from 13 residues. The V gene lost 4 bases and the J gene lost 2 bases, with 9 bases spanning the gap. The CDR3 loop reads CASSRASQETQYF. CDR3 bases: TGTGCCAGCAGCCGCGCCTCACAAGAGACCCAGTACTTC.

V and J are TRBV6-6 and TRBJ1-2, with TRBD1 as a possible D gene (6 bases). The CDR3 consists of 12 residues. V was clipped by 4 bases and J by 7 bases, with 10 bases between them. Per the germline V gene, CDR1 is MNHNY and CDR2 is SVGAGI (reference sequence). The CDR3 coding sequence is TGTGCCAGCAGTTCAGGGGAGGTTGGCTACACCTTC. Translation: CASSSGEVGYTF.

J is TRBJ1-3 and V is TRBV30; weak D call: TRBD1 (5 bases). V lost 0 bases and J lost 0, with 9 bases in between. Germline CDR1 and CDR2: GTSNPN and SVGIG (reference sequence). The CDR3 loop spans 15 amino acids. CDR3 protein: CAWSVGAASGNTIYF. The DNA of the CDR3 is TGTGCCTGGAGTGTCGGGGCCGCCTCTGGAAACACCATATATTTT.